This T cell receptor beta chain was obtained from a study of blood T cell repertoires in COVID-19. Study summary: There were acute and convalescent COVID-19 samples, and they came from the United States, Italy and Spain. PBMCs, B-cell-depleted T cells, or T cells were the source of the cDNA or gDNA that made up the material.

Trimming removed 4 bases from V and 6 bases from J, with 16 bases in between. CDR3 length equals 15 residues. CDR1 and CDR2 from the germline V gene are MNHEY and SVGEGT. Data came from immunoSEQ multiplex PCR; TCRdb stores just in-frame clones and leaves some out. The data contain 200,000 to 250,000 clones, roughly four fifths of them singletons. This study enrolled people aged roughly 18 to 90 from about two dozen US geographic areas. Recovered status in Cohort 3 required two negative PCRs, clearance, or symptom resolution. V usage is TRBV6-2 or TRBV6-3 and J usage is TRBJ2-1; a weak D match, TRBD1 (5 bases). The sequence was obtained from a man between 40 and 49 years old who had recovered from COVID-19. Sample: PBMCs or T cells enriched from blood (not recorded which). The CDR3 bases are TGTGCCAGCAGTTTCAGACAGTACCGGTCCAATGAGCAGTTCTTC. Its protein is CASSFRQYRSNEQFF.